This T cell receptor beta chain was retrieved from a study of T cell changes during pregnancy in multiple sclerosis. Profiled with immunoSEQ multiplex PCR; TCRdb holds only in-frame clones, not every one. This repertoire shows some 85,000 clones, nearly 95% found once; its top ten account for 1.1%. The CDR3 sequence is 14 residues long. The V gene lost 6 bases and the J gene lost 4 bases, with 15 bases spanning the gap. Germline loops: CDR1 MGHRA, CDR2 YSYEKL. This clonotype was sampled from a female donor with multiple sclerosis, enrolled in a pregnancy study. Here the sequenced sample was peripheral blood, taken in the second trimester of pregnancy. The V gene is TRBV4-1, the J gene TRBJ1-2; maybe TRBD1 (6 bases). For the CDR3, the DNA is TGCGCCAGCAGTTCAACAGGGCCGCGCTATGGCTACACCTTC. Protein sequence: CASSSTGPRYGYTF.